The sequence of this T cell receptor beta chain was determined in a study of PD-1 blockade in classical Hodgkin lymphoma. Looking at the study overall: Nivolumab was administered to patients intravenously at 3 mg/kg every 2 weeks. Findings of the study overall: Baseline diversity in complete responders resembled that of newly diagnosed patients. Unlike CD8+ TCR diversity, which did not rise significantly by C4D1, CD4+ TCR diversity did. Relapsed/refractory patients reportedly had the lowest baseline TCR diversity, below newly diagnosed patients, who were below healthy donors.

Clones were sequenced by immunoSEQ multiplex PCR, and TCRdb holds only the in-frame ones, with some missing. The top ten clones hold under 2% of a sample with nearly 25,000 clones, around 83% of them seen once. Germline V gives CDR1 LNHDA, CDR2 SQIVND (reference sequence). V was trimmed by 3 bases and J by 5 bases, leaving 13 bases between them. The CDR3 is 14 residues long. Every one of the patients relapsed after autologous stem cell transplantation (brentuximab vedotin exposure was variable). Magnetic negative selection served to purify CD4+ T cells out of PBMCs that had been thawed. Turning to this clone: Its antigen remains unknown.

J is TRBJ2-5 and V is TRBV19; maybe TRBD1 (6 bases). Sequencing used CD4+ T cells from blood, obtained at baseline. This sequence was found in a human donor with classical Hodgkin lymphoma. The chain's CDR3 is CASSIAGATETQYF. DNA of the CDR3: TGTGCCAGTAGTATTGCAGGGGCGACGGAGACCCAGTACTTC. The full variable domain, rest sourced from reference TRBV19 and TRBJ2-5, is DGGITQSPKYLFRKEGQNVTLSCEQNLNHDAMYWYRQDPGQGLRLIYYSQIVNDFQKGDIAEGYSVSREKKESFPLTVTSAQKNPTAFYLCASSIAGATETQYFGPGTRLLVL.